This TCR beta chain came from a study of cytomegalovirus exposure and HLA in healthy donors. Study-wide background: From about 170 million T cells, an earlier analysis saw approximately 120 million unique TCR beta sequences.

The PCR employed 60 Vbeta primers together with 13 Jbeta primers. The repertoire was sequenced with immunoSEQ multiplex PCR; TCRdb's copy has only in-frame clones and lacks some. Of about 140,000 clones in the sample, about three quarters were seen once. With V trimmed by 1 base and J by 8 bases, 7 bases remained unmatched. The germline V gene encodes CDR1 GTSNPN and CDR2 SVGIG (reference sequence). The CDR3 is made up of 14 amino acids. Worth noting for this clone: No antigen is known for it.

Whole-study findings and limits: Accurate predictions that matched the HLA-A and HLA-B alleles of most subjects were reportedly made from TCR beta sequences. Earlier analysis found most TCR beta V segments productive about 87% or about 30% of the time.

This TCR was sampled from a man aged 35 to 55 in good health and CMV-seronegative. This chain connects TRBV30 to TRBJ1-4; 7 bases line up with TRBD1. The material sequenced was PBMCs. CDR3 amino acids: CAWSEGAPREKLFF. CDR3 DNA sequence: TGTGCCTGGAGTGAGGGGGCGCCCCGGGAAAAACTGTTTTTT.